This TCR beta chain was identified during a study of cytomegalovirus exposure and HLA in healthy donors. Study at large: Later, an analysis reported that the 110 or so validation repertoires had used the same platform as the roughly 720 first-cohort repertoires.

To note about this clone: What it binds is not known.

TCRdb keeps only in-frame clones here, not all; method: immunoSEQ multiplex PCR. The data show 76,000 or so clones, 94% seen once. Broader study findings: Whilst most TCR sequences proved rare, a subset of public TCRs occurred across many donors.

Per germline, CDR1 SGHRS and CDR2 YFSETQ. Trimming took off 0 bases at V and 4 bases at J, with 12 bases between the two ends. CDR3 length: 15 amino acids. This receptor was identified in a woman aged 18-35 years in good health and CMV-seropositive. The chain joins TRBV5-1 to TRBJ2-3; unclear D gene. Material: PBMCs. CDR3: CASSLGTLTSDTQYF. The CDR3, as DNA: TGCGCCAGCAGCTTGGGTACTCTCACTTCAGATACGCAGTATTTT. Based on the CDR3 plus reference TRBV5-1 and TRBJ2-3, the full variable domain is KAGVTQTPRYLIKTRGQQVTLSCSPISGHRSVSWYQQTPGQGLQFLFEYFSETQRNKGNFPGRFSGRQFSNSRSEMNVSTLELGDSALYLCASSLGTLTSDTQYFGPGTRLTVL.